The entry below describes one T cell receptor beta chain. What it binds is unknown. The sample originates from a study of cytomegalovirus exposure and HLA in healthy donors. From germline, CDR1 is LNHDA and CDR2 SQIVND (reference sequence). The CDR3 totals 15 residues. The V segment lost 5 bases and the J segment 2 bases; nucleotides outside the gene matches: 2. Findings of the study overall: Analyzed later, association rates of TCRs varied across HLA loci, with DRB1 most and HLA-C fewest.

Among the donors, all were healthy bone marrow donors. Vbeta (60) and Jbeta (13) primers were used in the PCR. The repertoire was sequenced with immunoSEQ multiplex PCR; TCRdb's copy has only in-frame clones and lacks some. This table has over 100,000 clones, roughly 89% appearing once. The origin of this receptor is a woman in her 30s in good health and CMV-seronegative. The sample taken for sequencing was PBMCs. The chain couples TRBV19 to TRBJ2-1; 11 bases fit TRBD1. The CDR3 DNA sequence: TGTGCCAGTAGTGCGGACAGGGGGCCCTACAATGAGCAGTTCTTC. Residues: CASSADRGPYNEQFF.